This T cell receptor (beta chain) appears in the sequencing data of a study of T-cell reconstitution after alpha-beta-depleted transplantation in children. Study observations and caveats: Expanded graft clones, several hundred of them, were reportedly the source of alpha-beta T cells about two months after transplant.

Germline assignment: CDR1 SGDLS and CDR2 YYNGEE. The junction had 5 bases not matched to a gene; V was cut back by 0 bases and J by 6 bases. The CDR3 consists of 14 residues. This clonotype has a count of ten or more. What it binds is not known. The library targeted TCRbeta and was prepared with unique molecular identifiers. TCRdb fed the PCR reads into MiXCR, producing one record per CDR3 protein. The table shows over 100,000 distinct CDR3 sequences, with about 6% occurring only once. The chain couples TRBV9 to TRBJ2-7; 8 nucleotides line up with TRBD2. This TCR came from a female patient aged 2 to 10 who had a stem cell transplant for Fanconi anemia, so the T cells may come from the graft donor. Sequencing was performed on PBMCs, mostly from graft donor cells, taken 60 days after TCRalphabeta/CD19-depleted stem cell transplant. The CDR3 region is CASSVDGRVSEQYF. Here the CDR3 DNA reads TGTGCCAGCAGCGTAGACGGGAGGGTCTCCGAGCAGTACTTC.